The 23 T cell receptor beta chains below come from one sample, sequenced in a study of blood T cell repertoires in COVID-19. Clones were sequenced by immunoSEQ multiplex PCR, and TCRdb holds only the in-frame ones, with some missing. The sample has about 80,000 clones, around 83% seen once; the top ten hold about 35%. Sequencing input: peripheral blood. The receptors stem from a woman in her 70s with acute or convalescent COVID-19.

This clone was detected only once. In DNA form, the CDR3 reads TGTGCCAGCAGCCCGTGGACAGCCGGAAACACCATATATTTT. Translating gives CASSPWTAGNTIYF. This sequence joins TRBV3-1 (or the pseudogene TRBV3-2) and TRBJ1-3, with D possibly being TRBD1 (6 bases). The CDR3 sequence is 14 residues long. V was pared by 4 bases and J by 4 bases, with 11 bases between. Germline-derived CDR1 and CDR2 are LGHDT and YNNKEL (reference sequence).

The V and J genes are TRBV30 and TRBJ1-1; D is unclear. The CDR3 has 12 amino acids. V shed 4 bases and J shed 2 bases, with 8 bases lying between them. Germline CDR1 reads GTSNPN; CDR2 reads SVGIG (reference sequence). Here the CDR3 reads CAWTSQNTEAFF. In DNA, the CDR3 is TGTGCCTGGACCTCACAAAACACTGAAGCTTTCTTT.

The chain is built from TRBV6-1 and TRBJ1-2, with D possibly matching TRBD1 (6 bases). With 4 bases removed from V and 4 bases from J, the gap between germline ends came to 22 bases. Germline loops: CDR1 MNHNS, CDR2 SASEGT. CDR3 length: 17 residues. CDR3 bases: TGTGCCAGCAGTGCAAATTTACAGGGTAGGACGTCCTATGGCTACACCTTC. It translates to CASSANLQGRTSYGYTF.

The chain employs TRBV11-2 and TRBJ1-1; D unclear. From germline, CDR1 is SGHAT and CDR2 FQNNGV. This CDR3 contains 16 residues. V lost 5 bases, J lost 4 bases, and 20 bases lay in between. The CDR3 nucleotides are TGTGCCAGCAGCCGTACCGGCGGGTTTCTTAGCACTGAAGCTTTCTTT. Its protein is CASSRTGGFLSTEAFF.

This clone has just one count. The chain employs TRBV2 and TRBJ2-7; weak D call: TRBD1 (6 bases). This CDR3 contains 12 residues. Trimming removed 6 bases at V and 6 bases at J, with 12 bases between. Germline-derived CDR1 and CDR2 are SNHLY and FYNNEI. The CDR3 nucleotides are TGTGCCAGCAGAGCAACAGGGAGCGAGCAGTACTTC. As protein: CASRATGSEQYF.

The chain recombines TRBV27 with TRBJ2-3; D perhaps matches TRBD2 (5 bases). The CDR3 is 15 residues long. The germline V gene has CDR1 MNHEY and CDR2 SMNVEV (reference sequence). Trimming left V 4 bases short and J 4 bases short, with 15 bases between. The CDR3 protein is CASSSPLWGADTQYF. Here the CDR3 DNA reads TGTGCCAGCAGTTCTCCCCTTTGGGGAGCAGATACGCAGTATTTT.

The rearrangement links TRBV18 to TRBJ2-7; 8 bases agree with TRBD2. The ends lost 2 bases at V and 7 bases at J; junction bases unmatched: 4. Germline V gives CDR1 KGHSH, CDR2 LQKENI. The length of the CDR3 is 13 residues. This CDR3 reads CASSPGLASEQYF. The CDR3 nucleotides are TGTGCCAGCTCACCAGGACTAGCTTCTGAGCAGTACTTC.

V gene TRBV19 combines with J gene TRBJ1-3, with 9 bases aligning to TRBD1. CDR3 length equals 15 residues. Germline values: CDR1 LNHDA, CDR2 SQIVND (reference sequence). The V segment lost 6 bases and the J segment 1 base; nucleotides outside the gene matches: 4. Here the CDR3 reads CASSPGTGSGNTIYF. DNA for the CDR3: TGTGCCAGTAGCCCCGGGACAGGGTCTGGAAACACCATATATTTT.

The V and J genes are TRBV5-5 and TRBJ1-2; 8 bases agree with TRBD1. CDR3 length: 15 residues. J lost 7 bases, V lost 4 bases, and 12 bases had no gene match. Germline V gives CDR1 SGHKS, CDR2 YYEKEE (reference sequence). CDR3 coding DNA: TGTGCCAGCAGCCGGGACCTGACAGGGGCCAGTGGCTACACCTTC. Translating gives CASSRDLTGASGYTF.

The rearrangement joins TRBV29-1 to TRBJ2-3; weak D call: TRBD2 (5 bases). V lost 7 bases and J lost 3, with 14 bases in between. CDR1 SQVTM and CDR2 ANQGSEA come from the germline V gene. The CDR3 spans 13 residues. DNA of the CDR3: TGCAGCGCTACTAGAGTAGGTACAGATACGCAGTATTTT. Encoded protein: CSATRVGTDTQYF.

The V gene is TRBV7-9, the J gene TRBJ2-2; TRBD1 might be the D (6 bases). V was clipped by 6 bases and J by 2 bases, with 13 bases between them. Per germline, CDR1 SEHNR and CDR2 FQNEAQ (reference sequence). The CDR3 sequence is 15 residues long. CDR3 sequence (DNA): TGTGCCAGCAGACATTGGGACATAAACACCGGGGAGCTGTTTTTT. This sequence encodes CASRHWDINTGELFF.

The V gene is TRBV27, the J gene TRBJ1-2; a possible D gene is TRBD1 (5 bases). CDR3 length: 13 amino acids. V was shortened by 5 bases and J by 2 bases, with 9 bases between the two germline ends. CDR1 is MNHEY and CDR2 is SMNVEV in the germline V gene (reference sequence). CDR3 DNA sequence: TGTGCCAGCAGTGTCGACAGAAACTATGGCTACACCTTC. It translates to CASSVDRNYGYTF.

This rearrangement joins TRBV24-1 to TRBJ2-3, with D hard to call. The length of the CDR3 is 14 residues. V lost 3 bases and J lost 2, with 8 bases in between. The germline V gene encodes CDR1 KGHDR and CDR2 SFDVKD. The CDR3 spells CATSDTRITDTQYF. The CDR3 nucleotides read TGTGCCACCAGTGATACGAGAATCACAGATACGCAGTATTTT.

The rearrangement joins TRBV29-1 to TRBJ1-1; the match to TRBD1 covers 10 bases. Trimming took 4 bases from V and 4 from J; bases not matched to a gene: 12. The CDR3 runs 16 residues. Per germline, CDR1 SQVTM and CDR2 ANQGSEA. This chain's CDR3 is CSVVGGTGAVVTEAFF. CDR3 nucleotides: TGCAGCGTTGTGGGGGGGACAGGGGCCGTGGTCACTGAAGCTTTCTTT.

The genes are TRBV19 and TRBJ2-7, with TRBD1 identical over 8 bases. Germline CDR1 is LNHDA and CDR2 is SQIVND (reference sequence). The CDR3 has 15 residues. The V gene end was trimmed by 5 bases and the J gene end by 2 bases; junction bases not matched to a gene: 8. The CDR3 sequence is CASSARDRGPYEQYF. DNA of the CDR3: TGTGCCAGTAGTGCCCGAGACAGGGGTCCCTACGAGCAGTACTTC.

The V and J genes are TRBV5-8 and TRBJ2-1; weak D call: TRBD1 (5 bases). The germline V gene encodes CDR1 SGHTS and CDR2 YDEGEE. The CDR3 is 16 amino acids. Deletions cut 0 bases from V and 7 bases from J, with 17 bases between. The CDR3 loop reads CASSLVMDTRWNEQFF. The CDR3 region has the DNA TGTGCCAGCAGCTTGGTAATGGACACCAGATGGAATGAGCAGTTCTTC.

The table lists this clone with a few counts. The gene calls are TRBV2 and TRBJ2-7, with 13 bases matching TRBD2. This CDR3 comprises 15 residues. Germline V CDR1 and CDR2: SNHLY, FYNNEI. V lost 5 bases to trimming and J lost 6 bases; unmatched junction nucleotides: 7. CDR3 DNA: TGTGCCAGCAGTCCCGGACTAGCGGGAGTCCTCGAGCAGTACTTC. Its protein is CASSPGLAGVLEQYF. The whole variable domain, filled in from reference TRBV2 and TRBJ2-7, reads EPEVTQTPSHQVTQMGQEVILRCVPISNHLYFYWYRQILGQKVEFLVSFYNNEISEKSEIFDDQFSVERPDGSNFTLKIRSTKLEDSAMYFCASSPGLAGVLEQYFGPGTRLTVT.

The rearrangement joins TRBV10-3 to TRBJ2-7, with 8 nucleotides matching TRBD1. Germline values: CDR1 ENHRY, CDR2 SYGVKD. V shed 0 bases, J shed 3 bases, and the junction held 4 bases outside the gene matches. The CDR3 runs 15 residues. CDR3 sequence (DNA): TGTGCCATCAGTGAGTCGATAGACAGGGGCTACGAGCAGTACTTC. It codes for CAISESIDRGYEQYF.

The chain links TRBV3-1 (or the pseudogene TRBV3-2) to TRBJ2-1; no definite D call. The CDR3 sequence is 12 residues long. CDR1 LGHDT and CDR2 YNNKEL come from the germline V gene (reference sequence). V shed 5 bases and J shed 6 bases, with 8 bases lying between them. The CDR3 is CASSADPNEQFF. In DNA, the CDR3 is TGTGCCAGCAGCGCAGATCCCAATGAGCAGTTCTTC.

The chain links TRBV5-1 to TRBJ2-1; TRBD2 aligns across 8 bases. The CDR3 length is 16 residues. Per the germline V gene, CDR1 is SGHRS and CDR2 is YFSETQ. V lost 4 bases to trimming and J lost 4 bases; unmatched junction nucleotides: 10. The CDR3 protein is CASSAFTSGVYNEQFF. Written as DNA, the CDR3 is TGCGCCAGCAGCGCGTTCACTAGCGGAGTTTACAATGAGCAGTTCTTC.

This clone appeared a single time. This chain's CDR3 is CASSLTNNQPQHF. The CDR3 DNA sequence: TGTGCCAGCAGTTTGACAAACAATCAGCCCCAGCATTTT. The chain carries TRBV28 and TRBJ1-5; no clear D gene. V lost 3 bases and J 3 bases, leaving 6 bases between the germline ends. The germline V gene has CDR1 MDHEN and CDR2 SYDVKM. The CDR3 runs 13 residues.

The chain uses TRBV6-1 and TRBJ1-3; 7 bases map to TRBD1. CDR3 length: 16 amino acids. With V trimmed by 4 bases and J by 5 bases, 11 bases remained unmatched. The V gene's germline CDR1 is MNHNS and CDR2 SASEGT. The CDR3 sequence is CASSGWDRSSRNTIYF. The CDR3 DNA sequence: TGTGCCAGCAGTGGATGGGACAGATCCTCAAGAAACACCATATATTTT.

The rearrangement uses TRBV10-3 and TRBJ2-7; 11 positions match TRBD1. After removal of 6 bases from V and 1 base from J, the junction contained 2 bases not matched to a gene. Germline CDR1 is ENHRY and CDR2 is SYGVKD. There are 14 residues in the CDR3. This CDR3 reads CAIRGQGGSYEQYF. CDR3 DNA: TGTGCCATCAGGGGACAGGGGGGATCCTACGAGCAGTACTTC.